The 3 T cell receptor beta chains reported below all come from one sample, sequenced in a study of control samples from healthy donors and cancer patients. Here immunoSEQ multiplex PCR was the method, and the copy in TCRdb shows in-frame clones only, minus some. Of about 73,000 clones listed, roughly 94% are singletons. What was sequenced was blood. The receptors were gathered from a woman in her 40s in good health.

The rearrangement uses TRBV7-7 and TRBJ2-7; TRBD1 matches at 10 bases. Per the germline V gene, CDR1 is SSHAT and CDR2 is FNYEAQ (reference sequence). Trimming removed 5 bases from V and 2 bases from J; junction bases left unmatched: 3. The CDR3 runs to 14 residues. The CDR3 reads CASSPGTGAYEQYF. The CDR3 DNA sequence: TGTGCCAGCAGCCCAGGGACAGGGGCCTACGAGCAGTACTTC.

This clone was counted a single time. The V gene is TRBV14, the J gene TRBJ2-7; 8 bases are a match to TRBD1. Germline lookup yields CDR1 SGHDN and CDR2 FVKESK. The trim removed 2 bases at V and 3 bases at J, leaving 3 bases unmatched. This CDR3 is built from 14 residues. The CDR3 spells CASSQWDRFYEQYF. The CDR3 region has the DNA TGTGCCAGCAGCCAATGGGACAGGTTCTACGAGCAGTACTTC.

V is TRBV7-2 and J is TRBJ1-4; possibly TRBD1 for D (6 bases). The V gene lost 6 bases and the J gene lost 7 bases, with 15 bases spanning the gap. From germline, CDR1 is SGHTA and CDR2 FQGNSA. The CDR3 spans 14 residues. CDR3 sequence: CASSAGESGEKLFF. The CDR3 bases are TGTGCCAGCAGTGCAGGGGAATCCGGTGAAAAACTGTTTTTT.